One T cell receptor (beta chain) is described in this entry. Antigen: not known. These data originate in a study of vaccination and CD4 T cells after COVID-19. Trimming at V came to 6 bases and at J to 3 bases, leaving 10 bases not matched to a gene. Germline CDR1 and CDR2: SQVTM and ANQGSEA. The CDR3 has 14 amino acids. Treatment in this sample: approximately nine-day PBMC culture with coronavirus spike peptide pools or control peptides (ViraFEST assay). The Oncomine TCR Beta short-read assay generated sequence data from the DNA of cultured CD4+ T cells. One entry per CDR3 protein, called by TCRdb with MiXCR from the PCR reads. The data show under 13,000 distinct CDR3 sequences, about 25% seen once.

This clonotype originated in a human donor who had recovered from COVID-19. This chain links TRBV29-1 with TRBJ2-7, with 8 bases that match TRBD1. Sequences were derived from CD4+ T cells from blood, cultured in vitro, sampled after SARS-CoV-2 vaccination. As DNA, the CDR3 is TGCAGCGTGGGTGGGGACAGGACACTCTACGAGCAGTACTTC. Amino acids: CSVGGDRTLYEQYF.